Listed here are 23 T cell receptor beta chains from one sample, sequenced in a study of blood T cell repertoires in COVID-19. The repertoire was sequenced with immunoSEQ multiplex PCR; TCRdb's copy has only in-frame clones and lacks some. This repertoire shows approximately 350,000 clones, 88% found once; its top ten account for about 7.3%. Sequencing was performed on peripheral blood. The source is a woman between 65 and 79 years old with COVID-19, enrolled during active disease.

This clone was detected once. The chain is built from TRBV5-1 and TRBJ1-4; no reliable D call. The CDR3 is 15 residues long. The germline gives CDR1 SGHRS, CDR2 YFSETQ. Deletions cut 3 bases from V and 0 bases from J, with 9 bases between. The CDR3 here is CASSSGLTTNEKLFF. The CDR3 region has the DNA TGCGCCAGCAGCTCTGGACTCACAACTAATGAAAAACTGTTTTTT.

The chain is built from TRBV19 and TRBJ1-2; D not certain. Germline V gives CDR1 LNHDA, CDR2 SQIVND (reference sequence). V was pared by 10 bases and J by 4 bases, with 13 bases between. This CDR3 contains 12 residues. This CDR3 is CANWRGIYGYTF. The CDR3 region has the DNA TGTGCCAATTGGAGAGGGATCTATGGCTACACCTTC.

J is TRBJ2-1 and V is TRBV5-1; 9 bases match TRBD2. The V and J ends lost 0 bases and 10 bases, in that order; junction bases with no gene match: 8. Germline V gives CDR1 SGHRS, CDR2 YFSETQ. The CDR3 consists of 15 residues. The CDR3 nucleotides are TGCGCCAGCAGCTTGGACTCTGCGGGGGGGCTCGAGCAGTTCTTC. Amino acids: CASSLDSAGGLEQFF.

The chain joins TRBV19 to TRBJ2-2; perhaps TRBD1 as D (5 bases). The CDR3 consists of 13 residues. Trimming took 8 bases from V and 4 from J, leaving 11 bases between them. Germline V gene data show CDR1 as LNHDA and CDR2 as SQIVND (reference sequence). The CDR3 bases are TGTGCCAGTCACAGGACGATCACCGGGGAGCTGTTTTTT. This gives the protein CASHRTITGELFF.

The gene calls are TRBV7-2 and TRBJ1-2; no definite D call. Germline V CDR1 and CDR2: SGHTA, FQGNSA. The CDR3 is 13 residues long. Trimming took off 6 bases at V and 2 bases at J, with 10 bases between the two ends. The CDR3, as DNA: TGTGCCAGCAGGAAAACAGAGAACTATGGCTACACCTTC. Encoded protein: CASRKTENYGYTF.

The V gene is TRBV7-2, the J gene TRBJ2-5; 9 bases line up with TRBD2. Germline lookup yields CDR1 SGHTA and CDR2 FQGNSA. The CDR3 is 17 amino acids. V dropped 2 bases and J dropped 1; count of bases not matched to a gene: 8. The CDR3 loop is CASSLKGYSGGQETQYF. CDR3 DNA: TGTGCCAGCAGCTTAAAAGGGTATAGCGGGGGCCAAGAGACCCAGTACTTC. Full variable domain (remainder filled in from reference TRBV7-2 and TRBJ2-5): GAGVSQSPSNKVTEKGKDVELRCDPISGHTALYWYRQSLGQGLEFLIYFQGNSAPDKSGLPSDRFSAERTGGSVSTLTIQRTQQEDSAVYLCASSLKGYSGGQETQYFGPGTRLLVL.

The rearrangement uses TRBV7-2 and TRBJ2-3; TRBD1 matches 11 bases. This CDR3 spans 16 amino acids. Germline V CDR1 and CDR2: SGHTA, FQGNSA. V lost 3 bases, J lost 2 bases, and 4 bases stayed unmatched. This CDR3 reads CASSFGQGASTDTQYF. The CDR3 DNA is TGTGCCAGCAGCTTCGGACAGGGGGCATCCACAGATACGCAGTATTTT.

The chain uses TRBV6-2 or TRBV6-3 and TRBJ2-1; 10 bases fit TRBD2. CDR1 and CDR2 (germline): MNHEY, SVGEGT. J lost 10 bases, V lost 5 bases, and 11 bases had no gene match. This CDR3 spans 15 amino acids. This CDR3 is CASSPIASGGGEQFF. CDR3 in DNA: TGTGCCAGCAGTCCCATTGCTAGCGGGGGCGGAGAGCAGTTCTTC.

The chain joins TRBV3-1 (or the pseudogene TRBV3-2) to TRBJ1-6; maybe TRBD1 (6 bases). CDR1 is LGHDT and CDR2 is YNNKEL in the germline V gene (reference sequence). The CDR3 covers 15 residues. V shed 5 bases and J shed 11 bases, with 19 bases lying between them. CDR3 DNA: TGTGCCAGCAGCTTGGACAGCACAGGGTCGGCACCCCTCCACTTT. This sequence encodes CASSLDSTGSAPLHF.

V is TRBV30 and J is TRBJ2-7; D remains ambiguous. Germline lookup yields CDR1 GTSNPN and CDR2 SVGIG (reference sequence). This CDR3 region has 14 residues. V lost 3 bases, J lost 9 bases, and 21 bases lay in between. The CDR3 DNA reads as TGTGCCTGGAGCAACGACCTGCGACATGACGGGCAGTACTTC. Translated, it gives CAWSNDLRHDGQYF.

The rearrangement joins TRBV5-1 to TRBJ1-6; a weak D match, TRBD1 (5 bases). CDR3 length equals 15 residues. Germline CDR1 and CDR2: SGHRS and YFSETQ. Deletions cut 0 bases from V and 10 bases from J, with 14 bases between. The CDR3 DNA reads TGCGCCAGCAGCTTGGCAGGGAGGGGTCGGTCACCCCTCCACTTT. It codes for CASSLAGRGRSPLHF. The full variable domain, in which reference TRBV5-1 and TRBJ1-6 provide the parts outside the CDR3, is KAGVTQTPRYLIKTRGQQVTLSCSPISGHRSVSWYQQTPGQGLQFLFEYFSETQRNKGNFPGRFSGRQFSNSRSEMNVSTLELGDSALYLCASSLAGRGRSPLHFGNGTRLTVT.

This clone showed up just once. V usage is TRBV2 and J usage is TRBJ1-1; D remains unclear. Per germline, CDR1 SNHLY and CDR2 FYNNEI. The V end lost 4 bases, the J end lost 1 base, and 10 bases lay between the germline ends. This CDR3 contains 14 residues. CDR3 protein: CASSVAAENTEAFF. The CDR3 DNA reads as TGTGCCAGCAGTGTTGCCGCGGAGAACACTGAAGCTTTCTTT.

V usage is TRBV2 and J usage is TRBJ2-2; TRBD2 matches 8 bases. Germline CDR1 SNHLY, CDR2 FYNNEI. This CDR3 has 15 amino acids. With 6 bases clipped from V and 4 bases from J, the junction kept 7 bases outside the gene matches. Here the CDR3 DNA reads TGTGCCAGCAGGAGTGGGCTAGCGGGCACCGGGGAGCTGTTTTTT. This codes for CASRSGLAGTGELFF.

DNA for the CDR3: TGTGCCACCAGTGATTCCACAGGGGGCGCATATGGCTACACCTTC. Residues: CATSDSTGGAYGYTF. This sequence joins TRBV24-1 and TRBJ1-2; TRBD1 aligns across 9 bases. Per germline, CDR1 KGHDR and CDR2 SFDVKD. The CDR3 sequence is 15 residues long. Trimming took 2 bases from V and 5 from J; bases not matched to a gene: 5.

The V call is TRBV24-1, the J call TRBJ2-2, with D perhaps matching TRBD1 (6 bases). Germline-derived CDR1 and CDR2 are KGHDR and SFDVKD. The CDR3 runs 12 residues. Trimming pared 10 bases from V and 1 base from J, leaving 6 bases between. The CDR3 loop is CATGQNTGELFF. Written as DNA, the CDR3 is TGTGCCACGGGACAGAACACCGGGGAGCTGTTTTTT.

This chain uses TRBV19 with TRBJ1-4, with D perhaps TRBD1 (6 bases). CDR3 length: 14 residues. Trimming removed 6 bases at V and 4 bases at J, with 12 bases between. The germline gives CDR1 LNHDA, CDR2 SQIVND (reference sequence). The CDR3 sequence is CASSRTAGNEKLFF. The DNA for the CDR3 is TGTGCCAGTAGCCGGACAGCCGGTAATGAAAAACTGTTTTTT. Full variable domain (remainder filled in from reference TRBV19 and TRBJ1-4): DGGITQSPKYLFRKEGQNVTLSCEQNLNHDAMYWYRQDPGQGLRLIYYSQIVNDFQKGDIAEGYSVSREKKESFPLTVTSAQKNPTAFYLCASSRTAGNEKLFFGSGTQLSVL.

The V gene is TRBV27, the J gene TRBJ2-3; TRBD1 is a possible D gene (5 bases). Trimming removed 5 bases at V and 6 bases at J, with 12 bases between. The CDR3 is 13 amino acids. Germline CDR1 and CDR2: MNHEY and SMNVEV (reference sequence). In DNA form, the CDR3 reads TGTGCCAGCAGTCTGGGGCCCCCCGATACGCAGTATTTT. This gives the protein CASSLGPPDTQYF.

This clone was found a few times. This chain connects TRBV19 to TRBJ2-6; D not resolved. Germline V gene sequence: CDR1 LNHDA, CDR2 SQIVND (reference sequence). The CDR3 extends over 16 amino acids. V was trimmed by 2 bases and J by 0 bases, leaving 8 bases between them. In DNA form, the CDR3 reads TGTGCCAGTAGTATATCGGCGGTCTCTGGGGCCAACGTCCTGACTTTC. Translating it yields CASSISAVSGANVLTF. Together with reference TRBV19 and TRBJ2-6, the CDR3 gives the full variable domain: DGGITQSPKYLFRKEGQNVTLSCEQNLNHDAMYWYRQDPGQGLRLIYYSQIVNDFQKGDIAEGYSVSREKKESFPLTVTSAQKNPTAFYLCASSISAVSGANVLTFGAGSRLTVL.

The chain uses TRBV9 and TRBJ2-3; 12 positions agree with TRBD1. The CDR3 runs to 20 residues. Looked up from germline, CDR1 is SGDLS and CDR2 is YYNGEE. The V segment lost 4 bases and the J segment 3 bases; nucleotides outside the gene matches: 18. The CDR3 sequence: CASSPKRGTGGSSRTDTQYF. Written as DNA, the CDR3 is TGTGCCAGCAGCCCTAAGCGGGGGACAGGGGGCTCGTCAAGAACAGATACGCAGTATTTT.

The CDR3 nucleotides are TGTGCCAGCAGCCCGGGACAGCCCTCCTATAATTCACCCCTCCACTTT. Translation gives CASSPGQPSYNSPLHF. The chain combines TRBV5-6 with TRBJ1-6; 7 bases agree with TRBD1. This CDR3 spans 16 amino acids. CDR1 is SGHDT, CDR2 YYEEEE, per germline. V lost 4 bases to trimming and J lost 0 bases; unmatched junction nucleotides: 4.

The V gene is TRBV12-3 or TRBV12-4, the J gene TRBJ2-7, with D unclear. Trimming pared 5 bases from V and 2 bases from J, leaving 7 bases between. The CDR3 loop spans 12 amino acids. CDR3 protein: CASSPTTYEQYF. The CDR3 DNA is TGTGCCAGCAGTCCAACAACCTACGAGCAGTACTTC.

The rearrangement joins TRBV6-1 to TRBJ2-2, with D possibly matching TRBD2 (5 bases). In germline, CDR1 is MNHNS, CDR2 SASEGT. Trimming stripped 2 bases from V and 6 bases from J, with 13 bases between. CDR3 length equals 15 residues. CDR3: CASSELGGFAGELFF. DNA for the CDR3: TGTGCCAGCAGTGAACTTGGAGGTTTCGCCGGGGAGCTGTTTTTT.

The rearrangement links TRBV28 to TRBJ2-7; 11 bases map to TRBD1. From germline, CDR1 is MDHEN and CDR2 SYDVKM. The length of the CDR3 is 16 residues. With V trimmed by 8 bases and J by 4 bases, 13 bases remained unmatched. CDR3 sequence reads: CASQLYGQGARYEQYF. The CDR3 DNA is TGTGCCAGCCAACTTTACGGACAGGGGGCGAGATACGAGCAGTACTTC.